The present TCR beta chain was sequenced within a study of a mutant IDH1 vaccine in newly diagnosed glioma (dated by TCRdb to about 2021). For the wider study: Eight vaccinations were administered to patients in weeks 1, 3, 5, 7, 11, 15, 19 and 23, corresponding to visits V03 through V10. Vaccination began 4-6 weeks after radiotherapy alone, or alongside temozolomide cycles in the chemotherapy-containing groups. Of the 30 to 35 patients who were treated, around 62% were male and roughly 38% were female, and the mean age was about 37 years. Prior to enrollment, standard therapy consisting of radiotherapy alone, temozolomide alone, or radiochemotherapy with temozolomide had been administered to patients, with the combination being received by most patients. Peripheral blood was drawn at six visits: V03 (baseline), V05, V07, V10, V12 and V13. For exploratory analyses, 25 treated patients had longitudinal TCRB deep sequencing done wherever samples were available.

In light of the paper, this sample's time point label describes: week 5, during vaccination. Each vaccine dose, consisting of 300 ug of a 20-mer mutant IDH1 peptide in Montanide, was administered subcutaneously with topical imiquimod. Donors had newly diagnosed WHO grade 3 or 4 IDH1-mutant astrocytomas with loss of nuclear ATRX. The samples were drawn from NOA16, a multicentre, single-arm, open-label phase I trial in Germany that tested a mutant IDH1 peptide vaccine in humans for the first time. Genomic DNA for TCRB sequencing was extracted from EDTA blood using the DNeasy Blood and Tissue Kit. This clone occurred a few times. The antigen it binds to is not known. No much larger clonotype is one base removed from it; base qualities were not supplied. Receptors were amplified or captured by the immunoSEQ multiplex PCR assay. Rearranged TCR beta chain sequences were amplified using the hsTCRB Kit according to the manufacturer's protocol. An Illumina MiSeq was used to sequence the TCRB libraries. In the paper's pipeline: The kit vendor's proprietary platform handled demultiplexing, trimming and gene mapping. In its TCRdb copy, this immuneACCESS table keeps in-frame sequences only and misses some clones. Where compared with another copy, unresolved V genes explain less than half of these, and the others have no known cause. V, J and clone size reflect that table, while D and trimming were determined from the DNA. For this sample the table gives under 95,000 clones, of which around nine tenths were detected only once. Together, the top ten hold roughly 0.6% of the sample.

Trimming takes 2 bases off V and 4 bases off J; junction bases not matched to a gene: 7. Spanning cysteine to phenylalanine, the CDR3 consists of 15 amino acids. CDR3 DNA only is kept here, 45 bases in frame from base 1. Via the germline V gene, CDR1 is SGHTA and CDR2 FQGTGA. Broader findings and caveats from the paper: PBMC samples for TCRB deep sequencing were selected based on availability. Across multiple MHC alleles, vaccine-induced immune responses were seen in approximately 93% of patients. Pseudoprogression appeared unrelated to alterations in the top peripheral T cell clonotypes detected by TCRB sequencing. The authors stated that sample limitations prevented analyses of patient blood samples from being reproduced.

Sequenced here: PBMCs, sampled from a glioma patient whose treatment included an IDH1 peptide vaccine. This chain joins TRBV7-3 to TRBJ1-1, and 7 junction bases match TRBD1. This clonotype originated in a woman aged 50 to 65 with glioma. The CDR3: CASSLSQGGVTEAFF. The nucleotide sequence reads TGTGCCAGCAGCTTATCCCAGGGGGGCGTCACTGAAGCTTTCTTT.